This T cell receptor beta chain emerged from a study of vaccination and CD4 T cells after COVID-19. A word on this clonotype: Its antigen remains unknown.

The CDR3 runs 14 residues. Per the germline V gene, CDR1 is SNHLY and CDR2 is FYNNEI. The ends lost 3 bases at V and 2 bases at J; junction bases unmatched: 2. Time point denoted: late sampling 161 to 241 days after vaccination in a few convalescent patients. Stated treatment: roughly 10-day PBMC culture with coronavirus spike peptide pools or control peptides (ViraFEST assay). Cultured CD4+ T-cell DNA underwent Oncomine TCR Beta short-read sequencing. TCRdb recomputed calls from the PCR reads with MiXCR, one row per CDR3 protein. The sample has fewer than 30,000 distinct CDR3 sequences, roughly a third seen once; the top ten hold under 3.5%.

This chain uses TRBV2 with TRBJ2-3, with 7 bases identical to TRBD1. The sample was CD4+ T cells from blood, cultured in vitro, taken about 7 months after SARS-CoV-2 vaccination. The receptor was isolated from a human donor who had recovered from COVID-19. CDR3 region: CASSDGQVTDTQYF. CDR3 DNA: TGTGCCAGCAGTGACGGACAGGTCACAGATACGCAGTATTTT. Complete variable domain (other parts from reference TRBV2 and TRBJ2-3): EPEVTQTPSHQVTQMGQEVILRCVPISNHLYFYWYRQILGQKVEFLVSFYNNEISEKSEIFDDQFSVERPDGSNFTLKIRSTKLEDSAMYFCASSDGQVTDTQYFGPGTRLTVL.